This T cell receptor (beta chain) is drawn from a study of read filtering for tumor transcriptome and immune sequencing. From about 400 ng of RNA, a library with molecular barcoded alpha/delta and beta/gamma adaptors was made. MiXCR, run by TCRdb on the reads, gives a single entry per CDR3 protein. Of 50,000 to 65,000 distinct CDR3 sequences in the sample, around a fifth were seen once. Germline CDR1 reads SQVTM; CDR2 reads ANQGSEA. The CDR3 consists of 14 residues. At the time of active disease, bone marrow was collected from every patient. For this clonotype: At one boundary the junction diverges from the germline segment, which might be a read error.

This TCR derives from a donor at least 40 years old with multiple myeloma. The sequenced sample was a population of CD138-negative cells sorted from bone marrow. This chain joins TRBV29-1 and TRBJ1-1; D is perhaps TRBD1 (5 bases). The CDR3 protein is CSVEKGNGNTAAFF. The CDR3 nucleotides are TGCAGCGTTGAGAAGGGGAACGGGAACACTGCAGCTTTCTTT.